This T cell receptor beta chain was documented in a study of control samples from healthy donors and cancer patients. CDR1 SGHTA and CDR2 FQGNSA come from the germline V gene. The V end lost 8 bases, the J end lost 3 bases, and 8 bases lay between the germline ends. The CDR3 loop spans 11 amino acids. Libraries were prepared by immunoSEQ multiplex PCR; TCRdb keeps only in-frame clonotypes and omits some of them. The sample holds about 270,000 clones, about 80% seen once. The TCR sequence derives from a woman aged 55 to 70 with lung cancer. Sequencing was carried out using PBMCs. The rearrangement uses TRBV7-2 and TRBJ2-7; D is unresolved. CDR3 DNA: TGTGCCAGCTCGAGCGTCTACGAGCAGTACTTC. As protein: CASSSVYEQYF.